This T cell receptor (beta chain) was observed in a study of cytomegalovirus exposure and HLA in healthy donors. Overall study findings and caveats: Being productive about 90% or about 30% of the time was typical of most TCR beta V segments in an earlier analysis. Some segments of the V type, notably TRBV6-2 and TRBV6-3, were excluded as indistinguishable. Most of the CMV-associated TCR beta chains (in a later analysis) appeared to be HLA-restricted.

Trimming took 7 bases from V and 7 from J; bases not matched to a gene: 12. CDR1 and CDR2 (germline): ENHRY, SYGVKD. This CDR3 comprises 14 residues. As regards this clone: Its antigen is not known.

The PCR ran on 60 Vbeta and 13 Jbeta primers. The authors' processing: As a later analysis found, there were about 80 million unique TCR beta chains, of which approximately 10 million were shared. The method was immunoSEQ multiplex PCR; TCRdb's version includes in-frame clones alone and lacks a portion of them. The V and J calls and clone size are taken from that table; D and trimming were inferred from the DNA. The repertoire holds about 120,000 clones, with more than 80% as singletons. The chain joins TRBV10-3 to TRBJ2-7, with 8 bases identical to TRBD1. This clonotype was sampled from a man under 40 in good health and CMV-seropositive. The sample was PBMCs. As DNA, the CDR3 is TGTGCCATCACCCCACGGGACAGGTTGGGGGAGCAGTACTTC. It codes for CAITPRDRLGEQYF.